The 5 T cell receptor beta chains below were found in one sample sequenced in a study of neoadjuvant anti-PD-1 for oral cavity cancer. The repertoire was sequenced with immunoSEQ multiplex PCR; TCRdb's copy has only in-frame clones and lacks some. The table shows about 14,000 clones, with roughly two thirds occurring only once. The starting material was PBMCs, obtained before nivolumab (anti-PD-1) treatment. Receptor source: a person aged 35-79 years with oral cavity squamous cell carcinoma.

The genes are TRBV19 and TRBJ1-5; perhaps TRBD1 as D (5 bases). V lost 6 bases and J 5 bases, leaving 20 bases between the germline ends. Germline CDR1 and CDR2: LNHDA and SQIVND (reference sequence). The CDR3 has 16 amino acids. Here the CDR3 DNA reads TGTGCCAGTAGCCCTGCGGGGCAGGGTTATTATCAGCCCCAGCATTTT. It translates to CASSPAGQGYYQPQHF.

This clone is a singleton in its sample. The chain recombines TRBV5-6 with TRBJ1-4; the D is unclear. V dropped 5 bases and J dropped 8 bases, with 10 bases sitting between them. Germline CDR1 reads SGHDT; CDR2 reads YYEEEE. The CDR3 runs to 12 residues. CDR3 DNA: TGTGCCAGCAGTTTTGGCCGGGAAAAACTGTTTTTT. As protein: CASSFGREKLFF.

V and J are TRBV30 and TRBJ1-6; D not resolved. The germline CDR1 and CDR2 sequences are GTSNPN and SVGIG (reference sequence). There are 14 residues in the CDR3. Trimming removed 2 bases at V and 6 bases at J, with 11 bases between. This CDR3 is CAWSSWGSNSPLHF. The CDR3 nucleotides are TGTGCCTGGAGTTCCTGGGGAAGTAATTCACCCCTCCACTTT.

The chain carries TRBV27 and TRBJ2-7; D unclear. The CDR3 extends over 11 amino acids. Deletions cut 4 bases from V and 3 bases from J, with 4 bases between. The germline V gene encodes CDR1 MNHEY and CDR2 SMNVEV (reference sequence). The CDR3 protein is CASSSFYEQYF. In DNA form, the CDR3 reads TGTGCCAGCAGTTCTTTCTACGAGCAGTACTTC.

V usage is TRBV15 and J usage is TRBJ2-3; D may be TRBD1 (6 bases). Per the germline V gene, CDR1 is LNHNV and CDR2 is YYDKDF (reference sequence). Trimming shortened V by 0 bases and J by 1 base, and 8 bases separated the two germline ends. This CDR3 region has 15 residues. Here the CDR3 DNA reads TGTGCCACCAGCAGAGACAGGGGTGGCACAGATACGCAGTATTTT. Protein: CATSRDRGGTDTQYF.